This T cell receptor beta chain was identified during a study of shared T cell receptors in the human thymus. The V gene lost 3 bases and the J gene lost 1 base, with 10 bases spanning the gap. Germline V gene lookup returns CDR1 SGHDT and CDR2 YYEEEE. The CDR3 loop spans 14 amino acids. Measured with immunoSEQ multiplex PCR; TCRdb has only the in-frame clones, and not every one. The sample has more than 550,000 clones, over 75% seen once. This same sample was also part of a study on human thymus T cells. As that study records: Related research described thymic repertoires that were highly overlapping among unrelated individuals.

What was sequenced was thymocytes. The genes are TRBV5-6 and TRBJ1-1; D may be TRBD1 (6 bases). The origin of this receptor is a boy in the first two years of life with a congenital heart defect. The CDR3 bases are TGTGCCAGCAGCTCAGGGGAAAAGAACACTGAAGCTTTCTTT. It encodes CASSSGEKNTEAFF.